This TCR beta chain is drawn from a study of T-cell memory formation after mild COVID-19. This clonotype was seen only a few times. TCRdb fed the 5' RACE reads into MiXCR, producing one record per CDR3 protein. The profile shows under 150,000 distinct CDR3 sequences, 16% of them singletons. The TCR was taken from an adult woman who had mild COVID-19 (a few samples of this study predate the infection). Cell type and time point are not known. The sequenced sample was PBMCs or a T cell subset sorted from them (not recorded which).

CDR3 coding DNA: TGTGCCATCAGCCCCCTCGCAGGGGAGACCCAGTACTTC. Its protein is CAISPLAGETQYF. V is TRBV10-3 and J is TRBJ2-5; a possible D gene is TRBD1 (5 bases). The V gene lost 6 bases and the J gene lost 5 bases, with 13 bases spanning the gap. CDR1 and CDR2 (germline): ENHRY, SYGVKD. The CDR3 has 13 residues.